Following are 11 T cell receptor beta chains from one sample sequenced in a study of Ad26.COV2.S vaccination and SARS-CoV-2 variants. TCRdb's table, derived via immunoSEQ multiplex PCR, lists solely in-frame clones and lacks some. Of roughly 380,000 clones in the sample, about 90% were seen once. The input for sequencing was peripheral blood, taken after recovery from COVID-19. All receptors derive from a human donor who had recovered from COVID-19.

The V and J genes are TRBV2 and TRBJ1-1; 7 positions agree with TRBD1. There are 14 residues in the CDR3. V was clipped by 6 bases and J by 11 bases; unmatched bases: 15. Germline V gene lookup returns CDR1 SNHLY and CDR2 FYNNEI. The CDR3 loop is CASRGNRGGLGAFF. The CDR3 DNA sequence: TGTGCCAGCAGGGGTAACAGGGGAGGCTTAGGGGCTTTCTTT. Variable domain in full (rest from reference TRBV2 and TRBJ1-1): EPEVTQTPSHQVTQMGQEVILRCVPISNHLYFYWYRQILGQKVEFLVSFYNNEISEKSEIFDDQFSVERPDGSNFTLKIRSTKLEDSAMYFCASRGNRGGLGAFFGQGTRLTVV.

The chain recombines TRBV4-1 with TRBJ1-1; 10 bases match TRBD1. Trimming took 3 bases from V and 1 from J; bases not matched to a gene: 8. This CDR3 is built from 17 residues. The germline gives CDR1 MGHRA, CDR2 YSYEKL. The CDR3 nucleotides are TGCGCCAGCAGCCAGGATGACAGGGGGCTGAGGAACACTGAAGCTTTCTTT. Protein product: CASSQDDRGLRNTEAFF.

The chain uses TRBV25-1 and TRBJ2-1; D remains ambiguous. The CDR3 totals 13 residues. The germline V and J ends were trimmed by 5 bases and 7 bases, with 12 bases remaining between them. In germline, CDR1 is MGHDK, CDR2 SYGVNS. DNA for the CDR3: TGTGCCAGCAGTCCCGGAGCTAGAAATGAGCAGTTCTTC. It specifies CASSPGARNEQFF.

This rearrangement joins TRBV5-6 to TRBJ2-5; 14 bases line up with TRBD2. V shed 0 bases, J shed 2 bases, and the junction held 6 bases outside the gene matches. Germline V gene sequence: CDR1 SGHDT, CDR2 YYEEEE. The CDR3 length is 18 residues. This CDR3 reads CASSLGLGTSGGQETQYF. In DNA form, the CDR3 reads TGTGCCAGCAGCTTGGGTCTGGGGACTAGCGGGGGACAAGAGACCCAGTACTTC.

The chain links TRBV9 to TRBJ2-3; 7 nucleotides align to TRBD2. V shed 7 bases and J 0 bases; nucleotides not matched to a gene: 8. The V gene's germline CDR1 is SGDLS and CDR2 YYNGEE. The length of the CDR3 is 15 residues. The DNA of the CDR3 is TGTGCCAGCTCACTGCGGGGGACTAGCACAGATACGCAGTATTTT. Translated, it gives CASSLRGTSTDTQYF.

The rearrangement links TRBV27 to TRBJ1-1, with D perhaps TRBD1 (5 bases). Germline V gene data show CDR1 as MNHEY and CDR2 as SMNVEV (reference sequence). The CDR3 is 17 amino acids. V was shortened by 0 bases and J by 3 bases, with 17 bases between the two germline ends. For the CDR3, the DNA is TGTGCCAGCAGTTTATCCTGGGCAGGGCAGCGGGACACTGAAGCTTTCTTT. It specifies CASSLSWAGQRDTEAFF.

The V call is TRBV9, the J call TRBJ2-7, with a weak D call TRBD2 (6 bases). This CDR3 region has 13 residues. Trimming took off 6 bases at V and 5 bases at J, with 15 bases between the two ends. Germline-derived CDR1 and CDR2 are SGDLS and YYNGEE. Here the CDR3 DNA reads TGTGCCAGCAACGAAGGATCGGGGGACGAGCAGTACTTC. Residues: CASNEGSGDEQYF. Complete variable domain (other parts from reference TRBV9 and TRBJ2-7): DSGVTQTPKHLITATGQRVTLRCSPRSGDLSVYWYQQSLDQGLQFLIQYYNGEERAKGNILERFSAQQFPDLHSELNLSSLELGDSALYFCASNEGSGDEQYFGPGTRLTVT.

The chain uses TRBV7-9 and TRBJ2-2, with TRBD2 identical over 9 bases. This CDR3 contains 17 residues. After removal of 3 bases from V and 1 base from J, the junction contained 6 bases not matched to a gene. Germline CDR1 and CDR2: SEHNR and FQNEAQ (reference sequence). CDR3 residues: CASSFPSGELNTGELFF. The DNA of the CDR3 is TGTGCCAGCAGCTTCCCTAGCGGGGAATTGAACACCGGGGAGCTGTTTTTT.

V gene TRBV5-4 combines with J gene TRBJ2-7, with D maybe TRBD1 (5 bases). The CDR3 is 17 residues long. Trimming stripped 0 bases from V and 2 bases from J, with 18 bases between. Germline loops: CDR1 SGHNT, CDR2 YYREEE (reference sequence). As DNA, the CDR3 is TGTGCCAGCAGCTTGGCCGATCGGGCAGGGATGACCTACGAGCAGTACTTC. This encodes CASSLADRAGMTYEQYF. Full variable domain (rest looked up from reference TRBV5-4 and TRBJ2-7): ETGVTQSPTHLIKTRGQQVTLRCSSQSGHNTVSWYQQALGQGPQFIFQYYREEENGRGNFPPRFSGLQFPNYSSELNVNALELDDSALYLCASSLADRAGMTYEQYFGPGTRLTVT.

CDR3 amino acids: CASSSVGRVLSGELFF. CDR3 bases: TGTGCCAGCAGCTCCGTAGGCAGGGTCTTGTCCGGGGAGCTGTTTTTT. The chain uses TRBV7-2 and TRBJ2-2; weak D call: TRBD1 (5 bases). This CDR3 comprises 16 residues. Between the trimmed V and J ends, which lost 4 bases and 6 bases, there was a span of 18 bases. The germline V gene encodes CDR1 SGHTA and CDR2 FQGNSA.

This rearrangement joins TRBV29-1 to TRBJ2-3; 7 bases agree with TRBD1. CDR1 and CDR2 (germline): SQVTM, ANQGSEA. J lost 5 bases, V lost 7 bases, and 9 bases had no gene match. CDR3 length: 13 residues. The CDR3 nucleotides are TGCAGCGCCTTCAGGGGGTTCGGAGATACGCAGTATTTT. Protein product: CSAFRGFGDTQYF.